This T cell receptor beta chain was identified in a study of blood T cell repertoires in COVID-19. Background on the study: Samples of COVID-19 (acute and convalescent) were obtained from the United States, Italy and Spain. PBMCs, B-cell-depleted T cells, or T cells provided the cDNA or gDNA that made up the material.

Methods used by the authors: The authors estimated nucleated cell counts from reference gene primer amplification. Profiled with immunoSEQ multiplex PCR; TCRdb holds only in-frame clones, not every one. Clonal size and the V and J genes are those of that table, whereas D and trimming came from the DNA. The sample contains approximately 210,000 clones, 80% to 90% of which appear only once. Losses at the gene ends were 6 bases for V and 1 base for J; bases not matched to a gene: 7. This CDR3 has 16 amino acids. Germline V gene lookup returns CDR1 MGHDK and CDR2 SYGVNS. This TCR derives from a man between 45 and 60 years old with active or convalescent COVID-19. The sequenced sample was peripheral blood. The chain is built from TRBV25-1 and TRBJ2-5; 11 bases match TRBD1. CDR3 residues: CASSNGQGASQETQYF. The CDR3 DNA sequence: TGTGCCAGCAGCAACGGACAGGGGGCGTCCCAAGAGACCCAGTACTTC.